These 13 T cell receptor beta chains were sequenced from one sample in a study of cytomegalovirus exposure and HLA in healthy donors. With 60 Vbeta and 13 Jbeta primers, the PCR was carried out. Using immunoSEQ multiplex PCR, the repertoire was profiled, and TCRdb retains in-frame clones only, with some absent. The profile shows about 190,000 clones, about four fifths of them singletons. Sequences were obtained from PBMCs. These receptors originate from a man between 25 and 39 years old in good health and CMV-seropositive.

CDR3 DNA sequence: TGTGCCAGCAGCTTGGAGGGGAGGGTGCATCAGCCCCAGCATTTT. Translation: CASSLEGRVHQPQHF. J is TRBJ1-5 and V is TRBV5-8, with D possibly matching TRBD1 (5 bases). V lost 0 bases and J lost 5, with 12 bases in between. The CDR3 is 15 residues long. Germline V gene sequence: CDR1 SGHTS, CDR2 YDEGEE.

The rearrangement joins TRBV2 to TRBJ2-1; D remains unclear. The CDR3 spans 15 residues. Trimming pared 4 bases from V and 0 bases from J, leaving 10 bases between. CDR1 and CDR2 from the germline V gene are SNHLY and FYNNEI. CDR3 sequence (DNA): TGTGCCAGCAGTGCGCTGGCTAGCTCCTACAATGAGCAGTTCTTC. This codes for CASSALASSYNEQFF.

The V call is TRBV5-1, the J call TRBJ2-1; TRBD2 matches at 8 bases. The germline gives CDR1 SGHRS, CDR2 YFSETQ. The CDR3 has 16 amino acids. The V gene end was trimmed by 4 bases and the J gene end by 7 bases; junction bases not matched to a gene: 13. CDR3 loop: CASSPLEAGGWNEQFF. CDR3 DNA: TGCGCCAGCAGCCCCCTGGAGGCGGGGGGTTGGAATGAGCAGTTCTTC.

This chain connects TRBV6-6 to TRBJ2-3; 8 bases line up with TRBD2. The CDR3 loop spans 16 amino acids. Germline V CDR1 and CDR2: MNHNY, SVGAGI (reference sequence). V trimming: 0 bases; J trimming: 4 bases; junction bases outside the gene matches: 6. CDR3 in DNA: TGTGCCAGCAGTTACTCAGCGGGAGAATTGTCAGATACGCAGTATTTT. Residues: CASSYSAGELSDTQYF.

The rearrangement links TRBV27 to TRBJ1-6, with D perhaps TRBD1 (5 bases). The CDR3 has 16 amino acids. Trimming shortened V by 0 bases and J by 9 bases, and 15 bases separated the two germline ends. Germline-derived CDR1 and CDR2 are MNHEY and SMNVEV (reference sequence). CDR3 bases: TGTGCCAGCAGTTTATCACAGACAGCCTTGGGTTCACCCCTCCACTTT. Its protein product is CASSLSQTALGSPLHF.

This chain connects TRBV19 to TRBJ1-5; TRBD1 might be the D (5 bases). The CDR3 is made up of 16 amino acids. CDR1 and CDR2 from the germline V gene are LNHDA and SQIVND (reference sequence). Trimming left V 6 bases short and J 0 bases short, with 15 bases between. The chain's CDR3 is CASSPETDPSNQPQHF. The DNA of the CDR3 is TGTGCCAGTAGCCCCGAGACAGACCCTAGCAATCAGCCCCAGCATTTT.

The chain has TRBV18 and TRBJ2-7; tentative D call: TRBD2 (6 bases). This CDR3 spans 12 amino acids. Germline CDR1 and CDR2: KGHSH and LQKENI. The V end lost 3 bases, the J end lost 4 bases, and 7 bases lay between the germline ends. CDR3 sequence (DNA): TGTGCCAGCTCACCTCGGGGGTACGAGCAGTACTTC. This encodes CASSPRGYEQYF.

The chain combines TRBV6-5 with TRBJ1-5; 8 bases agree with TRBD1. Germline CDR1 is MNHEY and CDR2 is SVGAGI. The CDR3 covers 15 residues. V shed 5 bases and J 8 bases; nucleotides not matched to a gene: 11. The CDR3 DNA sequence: TGTGCCAGCAGTCCAATGACAGGGGCGAGAGAGCCCCAGCATTTT. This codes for CASSPMTGAREPQHF.

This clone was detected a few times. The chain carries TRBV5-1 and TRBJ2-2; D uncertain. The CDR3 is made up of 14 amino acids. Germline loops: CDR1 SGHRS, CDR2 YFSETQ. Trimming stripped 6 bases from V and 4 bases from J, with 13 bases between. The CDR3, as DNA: TGCGCCAGCATGTCCCTCGTCGGCACCGGGGAGCTGTTTTTT. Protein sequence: CASMSLVGTGELFF.

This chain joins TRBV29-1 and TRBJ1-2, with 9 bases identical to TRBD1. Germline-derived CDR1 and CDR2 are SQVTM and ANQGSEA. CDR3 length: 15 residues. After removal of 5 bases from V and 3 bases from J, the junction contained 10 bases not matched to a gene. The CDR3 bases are TGCAGCGTTCGAACGGGGACAGGGAGGGACTATGGCTACACCTTC. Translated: CSVRTGTGRDYGYTF.

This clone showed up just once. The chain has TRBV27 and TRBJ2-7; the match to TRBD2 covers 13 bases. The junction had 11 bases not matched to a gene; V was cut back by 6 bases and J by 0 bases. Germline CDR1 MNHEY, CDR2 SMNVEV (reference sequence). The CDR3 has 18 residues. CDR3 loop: CASSSGLAGDSGSYEQYF. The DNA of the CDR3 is TGTGCCAGCAGCTCCGGACTAGCGGGAGACTCCGGCTCCTACGAGCAGTACTTC.

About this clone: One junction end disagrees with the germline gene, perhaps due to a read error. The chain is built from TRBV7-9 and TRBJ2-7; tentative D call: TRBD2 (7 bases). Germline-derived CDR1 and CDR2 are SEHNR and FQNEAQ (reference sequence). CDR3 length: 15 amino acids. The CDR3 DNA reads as TGTTCCAGCAGCGTTAGAAGGGGGGGGCCATACGAGCAGTACTTC. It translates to CSSSVRRGGPYEQYF.

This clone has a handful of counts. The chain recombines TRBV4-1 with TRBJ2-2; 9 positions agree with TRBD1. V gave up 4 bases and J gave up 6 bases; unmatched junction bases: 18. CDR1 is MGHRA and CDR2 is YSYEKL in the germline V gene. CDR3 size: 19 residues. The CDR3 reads CASSRSSTGTGFWPGELFF. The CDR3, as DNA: TGCGCCAGCAGCCGTAGTTCCACCGGGACAGGGTTTTGGCCCGGGGAGCTGTTTTTT.